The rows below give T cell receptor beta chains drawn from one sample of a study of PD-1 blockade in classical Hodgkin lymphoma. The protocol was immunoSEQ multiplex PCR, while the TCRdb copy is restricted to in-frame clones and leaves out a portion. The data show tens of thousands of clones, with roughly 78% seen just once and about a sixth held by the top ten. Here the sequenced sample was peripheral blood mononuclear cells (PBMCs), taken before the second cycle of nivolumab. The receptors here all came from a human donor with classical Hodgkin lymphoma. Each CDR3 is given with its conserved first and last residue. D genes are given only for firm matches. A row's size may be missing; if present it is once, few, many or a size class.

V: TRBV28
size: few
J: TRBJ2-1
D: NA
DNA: TGTGCCAGCAGTTTAATCAAGGACAGGCAGTTCTTC
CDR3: CASSLIKDRQFF

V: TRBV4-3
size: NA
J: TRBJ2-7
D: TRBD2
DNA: TGCGCCAGCAGCCAAGGGTGGCGGGGGGGCTATTACGAGCAGTACTTC
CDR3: CASSQGWRGGYYEQYF

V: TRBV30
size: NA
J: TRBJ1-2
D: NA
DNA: TGTGCCTGGACAGGGTCGGTTTATGACTATGGCTACACCTTC
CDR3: CAWTGSVYDYGYTF

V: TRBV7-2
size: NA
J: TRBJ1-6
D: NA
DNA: TGTGCCAGCAGCTTTGGGTCGGCAGGGTGGAATTCACCCCTCCACTTT
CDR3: CASSFGSAGWNSPLHF

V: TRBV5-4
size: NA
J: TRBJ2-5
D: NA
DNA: TGTGCCAGCAGCTCGGCCCTGGGAATTACGGACTTTACGTACCAAGAGACCCAGTACTTC
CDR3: CASSSALGITDFTYQETQYF

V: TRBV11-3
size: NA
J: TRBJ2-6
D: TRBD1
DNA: TGTGCCAGCAGCTTAAGTGACAGGGGACCCTCTGGGGCCAACGTCCTGACTTTC
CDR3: CASSLSDRGPSGANVLTF

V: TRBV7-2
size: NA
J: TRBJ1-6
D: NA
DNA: TGTGCCAGCAGCTTATCCTCAGGAGGTCCGGGCTCACCCCTCCACTTT
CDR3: CASSLSSGGPGSPLHF

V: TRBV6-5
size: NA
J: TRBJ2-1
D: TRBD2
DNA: TGTGCCAGCAGCCGACTAGCGGGGGACTACAATGAGCAGTTCTTC
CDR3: CASSRLAGDYNEQFF

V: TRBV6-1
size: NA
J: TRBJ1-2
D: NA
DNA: TGTGCCAGCAGTGTGGGGCAGGACTATGGCTACACCTTC
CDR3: CASSVGQDYGYTF

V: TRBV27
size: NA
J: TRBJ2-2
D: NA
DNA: TGTGCCAGCAGTTCCCAACCGCCTTCGAACACCGGGGAGCTGTTTTTT
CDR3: CASSSQPPSNTGELFF

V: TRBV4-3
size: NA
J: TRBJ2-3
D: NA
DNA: TGCGCCAGCAGCCAAGATCCTACCACAGATACGCAGTATTTT
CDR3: CASSQDPTTDTQYF

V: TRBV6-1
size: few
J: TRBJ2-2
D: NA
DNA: TGTGCCAGCAGTTCAGGGACCGGGACCGGGGAGCTGTTTTTT
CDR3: CASSSGTGTGELFF

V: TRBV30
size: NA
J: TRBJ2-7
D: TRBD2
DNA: TGTGCCTGGAGTTCCAGGACTAGCGGGAGTATCTACGAGCAGTACTTC
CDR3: CAWSSRTSGSIYEQYF

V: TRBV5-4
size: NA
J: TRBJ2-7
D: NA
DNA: TGTGCCAGCAGCTTGGCACAGGGCTACGAGCAGTACTTC
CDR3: CASSLAQGYEQYF

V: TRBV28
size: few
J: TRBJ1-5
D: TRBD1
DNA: TGTGCCAGCAGTTTGAGACAGGGGCATCATCAGCCCCAGCATTTT
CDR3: CASSLRQGHHQPQHF

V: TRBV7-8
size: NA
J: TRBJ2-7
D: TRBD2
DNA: TGTGCCAGCAGCCCCAACCCGGGGACTAACTCCTACGAGCAGTACTTC
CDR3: CASSPNPGTNSYEQYF

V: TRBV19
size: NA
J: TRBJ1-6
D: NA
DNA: TGTGCCAGTACCCTGCGGGGAGGGCCGACACAGAGTAATTCACCCCTCCACTTT
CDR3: CASTLRGGPTQSNSPLHF

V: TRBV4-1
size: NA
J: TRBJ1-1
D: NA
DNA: TGCGCCAGCAGCCAAGATAGTGGCAAGGACACTGAAGCTTTCTTT
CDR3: CASSQDSGKDTEAFF

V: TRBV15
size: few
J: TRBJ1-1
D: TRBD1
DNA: TGTGCCACCAGCAGAGTACAGGGACAGGCCACGGGAGGGTTT
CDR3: CATSRVQGQATGGF

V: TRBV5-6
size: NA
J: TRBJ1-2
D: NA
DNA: TGTGCCAGCAGCTCGATCCGGGACACCTCTAACTATGGCTACACCTTC
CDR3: CASSSIRDTSNYGYTF

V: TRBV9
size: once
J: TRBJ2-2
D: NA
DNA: TGTGCCAGCAGCGTACAGTTGAACACCGGGGAGCTGTTTTTT
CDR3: CASSVQLNTGELFF

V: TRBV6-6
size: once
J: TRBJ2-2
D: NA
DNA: TGTGCCAGCAGTCGAACAGGGAACACCGGGGAGCTGTTTTTT
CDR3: CASSRTGNTGELFF

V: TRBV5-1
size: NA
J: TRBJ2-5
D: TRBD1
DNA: TGCGCCAGCAGCCGGACAGGGGACGAGACCCAGTACTTC
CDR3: CASSRTGDETQYF

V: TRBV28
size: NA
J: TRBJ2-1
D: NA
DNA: TGTGCCAGCAGTTTTTTTACCAATGAAGGGCAGTTCTTC
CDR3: CASSFFTNEGQFF

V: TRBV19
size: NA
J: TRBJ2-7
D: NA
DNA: TGTGCCAGTAGTATATCTGGAGCCGTATCAGCGACGGGCTACGAGCAGTACTTC
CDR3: CASSISGAVSATGYEQYF

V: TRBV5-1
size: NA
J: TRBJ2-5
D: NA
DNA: TGCGCCAGCAGCTTGGTGCCTAAGCAAGAGACCCAGTACTTC
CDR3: CASSLVPKQETQYF

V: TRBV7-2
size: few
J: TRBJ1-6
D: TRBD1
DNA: TGTGCCAGCACCAGACAGGGCGGTTCACCCCTCCACTTT
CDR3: CASTRQGGSPLHF

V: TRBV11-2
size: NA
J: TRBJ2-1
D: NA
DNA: TGTGCCAGCAGCTCCGACTGGAGACCCTTGGGTGAGCAGTTCTTC
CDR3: CASSSDWRPLGEQFF

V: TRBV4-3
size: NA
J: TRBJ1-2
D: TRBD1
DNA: TGCGCCAGCAGCCAAGAAGACAGGGGGAATGAATTTGATGGCTACACCTTC
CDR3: CASSQEDRGNEFDGYTF

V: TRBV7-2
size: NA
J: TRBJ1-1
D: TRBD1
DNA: TGTGCCAGCAGCTTAATAAGGGACAGGGTGAACACTGAAGCTTTCTTT
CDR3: CASSLIRDRVNTEAFF

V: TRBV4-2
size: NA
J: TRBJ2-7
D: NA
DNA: TGTGCCAGCAGCTCACCCAAGACGGGACTTTCCTACGAGCAGTACTTC
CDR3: CASSSPKTGLSYEQYF

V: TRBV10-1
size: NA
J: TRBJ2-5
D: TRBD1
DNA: TGCGCCAGCAGTAACCGGGACAGGGGGCAAGAGACCCAGTACTTC
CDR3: CASSNRDRGQETQYF

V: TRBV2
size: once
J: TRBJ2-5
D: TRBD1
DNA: TGTGCCAGCAAACATTCGGACAGGTCGTGGGAGACCCAGTACTTC
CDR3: CASKHSDRSWETQYF

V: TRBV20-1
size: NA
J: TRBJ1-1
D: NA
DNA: TGCAGTGCCCCCACCCACACTGAAGCTTTCTTT
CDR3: CSAPTHTEAFF

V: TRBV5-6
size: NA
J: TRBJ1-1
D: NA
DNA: TGTGCCAGCAGCACTGGACGCCGGAGTTTCTTT
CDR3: CASSTGRRSFF

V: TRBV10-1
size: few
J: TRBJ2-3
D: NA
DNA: TGCGCCAGCAGTGAGTGGGACAACACAGATACGCAGTATTTT
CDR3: CASSEWDNTDTQYF

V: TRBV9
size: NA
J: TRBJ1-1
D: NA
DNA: TGTGCCAGCAGCGTAGTGCAAGGGAACACTGAAGCTTTCTTT
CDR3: CASSVVQGNTEAFF

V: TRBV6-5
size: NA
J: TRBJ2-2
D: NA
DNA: TGTGCCAGCAGTTACCTTAGGGCCCGGGAGCTGTTTTTT
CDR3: CASSYLRARELFF

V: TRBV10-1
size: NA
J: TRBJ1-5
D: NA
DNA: TGCGCCACCGGAAGTCGGAGCAATCAGCCCCAGCATTTT
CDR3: CATGSRSNQPQHF

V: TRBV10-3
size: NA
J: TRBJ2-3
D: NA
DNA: TGTGCCATCAGTGAAACAGATACGCAGTATTTT
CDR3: CAISETDTQYF

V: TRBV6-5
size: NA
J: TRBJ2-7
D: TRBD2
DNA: TGTGCCAGCAGTTACGGTAGCGGGAGGGCTGCCTACGAGCAGTACTTC
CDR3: CASSYGSGRAAYEQYF

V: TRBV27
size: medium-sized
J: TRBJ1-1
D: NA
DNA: TGTGCCAGCAGTCTTATGAGGAACACTGAAGCTTTCTTT
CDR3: CASSLMRNTEAFF

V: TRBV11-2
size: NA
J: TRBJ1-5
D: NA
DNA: TGTGCCAGCAGCTTAGATGGGGGGGCGAATCAGCCCCAGCATTTT
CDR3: CASSLDGGANQPQHF

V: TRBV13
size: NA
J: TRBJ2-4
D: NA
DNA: TGTGCCAGCAGCCCGAACCGTGGGGGCATTCAGTACTTC
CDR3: CASSPNRGGIQYF

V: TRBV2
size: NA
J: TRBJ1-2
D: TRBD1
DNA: TGTGCCAGCAGTTCCGACAGGGGAGGCTATGGCTACACCTTC
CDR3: CASSSDRGGYGYTF

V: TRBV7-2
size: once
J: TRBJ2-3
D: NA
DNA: TGTGCCAGCAGCCCTTGGACGGACACAGATACGCAGTATTTT
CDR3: CASSPWTDTDTQYF

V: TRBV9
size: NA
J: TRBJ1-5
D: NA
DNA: TGTGCCAGCAGCGTAGGCCCCCAAAATCAGCCCCAGCATTTT
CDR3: CASSVGPQNQPQHF

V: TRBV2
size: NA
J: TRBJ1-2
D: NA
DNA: TGTGCCAGCAGTGAACAGGGCCATGGCTACACCTTC
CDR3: CASSEQGHGYTF

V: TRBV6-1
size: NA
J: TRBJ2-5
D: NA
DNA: TGTGCCAGCCGGACCCCGGGCACCGAGACCCAGTACTTC
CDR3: CASRTPGTETQYF